Shown below are 26 T cell receptor beta chains from a single sample sequenced in a study of early T cells in non-severe SARS-CoV-2 infection. TCRdb redid the calling of the 5' RACE reads with MiXCR, one entry per CDR3 protein. The sample includes tens of thousands of distinct CDR3 sequences, about 10% seen only once; the top ten take roughly 5.7%. The sample consisted of whole blood, taken at baseline. These receptor sequences come from an adult who was a healthcare worker with PCR-confirmed SARS-CoV-2 infection or an uninfected control (not recorded which).

Here the CDR3 reads CASSLAFGEKLFF. As DNA, the CDR3 is TGCGCCAGCAGCTTGGCTTTCGGGGAAAAACTGTTTTTT. This chain joins TRBV5-1 and TRBJ1-4; no clear D gene. The CDR3 spans 13 residues. V was clipped by 0 bases and J by 8 bases, with 8 bases between them. Germline V gene sequence: CDR1 SGHRS, CDR2 YFSETQ.

The genes are TRBV18 and TRBJ2-3; TRBD1 aligns across 9 bases. CDR1 KGHSH and CDR2 LQKENI come from the germline V gene. The CDR3 extends over 16 amino acids. V lost 1 base, J lost 4 bases, and 6 bases stayed unmatched. The CDR3 sequence is CASSPRDRVSADTQYF. Written as DNA, the CDR3 is TGTGCCAGCTCACCACGGGACAGGGTCTCCGCAGATACGCAGTATTTT.

The J gene is TRBJ2-5, the V gene TRBV6-6; no clear D gene. This CDR3 is built from 12 residues. V was cut by 6 bases and J by 4 bases, with 9 bases left in between. Germline V gene lookup returns CDR1 MNHNY and CDR2 SVGAGI (reference sequence). In DNA, the CDR3 is TGTGCCAGCAGAGTACTCGGAGAGACCCAGTACTTC. Translated: CASRVLGETQYF.

The rearrangement joins TRBV12-3 or TRBV12-4 to TRBJ2-7; D uncertain. The V end was cut by 5 bases, the J end by 4 bases, with 18 bases between. This CDR3 has 15 residues. The CDR3 loop is CASSPKDEAGYEQYF. CDR3 coding DNA: TGTGCCAGCAGTCCGAAAGACGAAGCCGGGTACGAGCAGTACTTC.

This clonotype was observed a handful of times. V is TRBV28 and J is TRBJ1-1; 9 positions agree with TRBD1. Germline trimming cut 6 bases from V and 4 bases from J; bases unmatched to any gene: 9. In germline, CDR1 is MDHEN, CDR2 SYDVKM. This CDR3 has 15 amino acids. This CDR3 reads CASRPRGQGFTEAFF. The DNA of the CDR3 is TGTGCCAGCAGGCCACGGGGACAGGGCTTCACTGAAGCTTTCTTT.

This clonotype appeared a few times. The V and J genes are TRBV7-2 and TRBJ2-5; TRBD1 is a possible D gene (5 bases). Trimming cost V 5 bases and J 1 base, with 8 bases left between them. CDR1 is SGHTA, CDR2 FQGNSA, per germline. The CDR3 loop spans 13 amino acids. The CDR3 region is CASSRQIQETQYF. CDR3 coding DNA: TGTGCCAGCAGCCGACAGATCCAAGAGACCCAGTACTTC.

V gene TRBV5-5 combines with J gene TRBJ2-1; 9 bases map to TRBD2. This CDR3 comprises 15 residues. From germline, CDR1 is SGHKS and CDR2 YYEKEE (reference sequence). Trimming took 4 bases from V and 4 from J; bases not matched to a gene: 6. For the CDR3, the DNA is TGTGCCAGCAGCCCGGTAGCGGGAGAGTACAATGAGCAGTTCTTC. It codes for CASSPVAGEYNEQFF.

This clonotype is judged medium-sized. The CDR3 coding sequence is TGTGCCAGCTCGCAGACAGGGAATAATCAGCCCCAGCATTTT. This translates into CASSQTGNNQPQHF. The rearrangement links TRBV18 to TRBJ1-5; 7 bases map to TRBD1. The length of the CDR3 is 14 residues. CDR1 is KGHSH, CDR2 LQKENI, per germline. Trimming took 6 bases from V and 4 from J; bases not matched to a gene: 6.

The CDR3 sequence: CASSGGATQYF. The CDR3 coding sequence is TGTGCCAGCAGCGGCGGTGCGACCCAGTACTTC. The chain couples TRBV9 to TRBJ2-5; D call uncertain. This CDR3 has 11 amino acids. V was shortened by 3 bases and J by 7 bases, with 7 bases between the two germline ends. Germline CDR1 is SGDLS and CDR2 is YYNGEE.

Many counts were recorded for this clonotype. This rearrangement joins TRBV12-3 or TRBV12-4 to TRBJ1-5; D is uncertain. The CDR3 has 14 amino acids. V was pared by 5 bases and J by 2 bases, with 10 bases between. CDR3 sequence: CASSLSRGNQPQHF. The CDR3 DNA follows: TGTGCCAGCAGTCTAAGCCGGGGCAATCAGCCCCAGCATTTT.

This chain connects TRBV6-5 to TRBJ2-1; TRBD2 matches at 12 bases. The CDR3 is made up of 21 amino acids. V shed 6 bases and J 0 bases; nucleotides not matched to a gene: 18. Germline values: CDR1 MNHEY, CDR2 SVGAGI. Here the CDR3 DNA reads TGTGCCAGCAGCCCGAAACATACTAGCGGGGGGTCTTACCCCTCCTACAATGAGCAGTTCTTC. Amino acids: CASSPKHTSGGSYPSYNEQFF.

The chain is built from TRBV12-3 or TRBV12-4 and TRBJ2-7; D gene uncertain. The CDR3 runs to 14 residues. Trimming removed 3 bases from V and 0 bases from J, with 9 bases in between. In nucleotides, the CDR3 is TGTGCCAGCAGTTTTAGAAGCCTCTCCTACGAGCAGTACTTC. Residues: CASSFRSLSYEQYF.

Ten or more counts support this clonotype. This chain links TRBV7-3 with TRBJ1-2; TRBD1 aligns across 7 bases. There are 18 residues in the CDR3. Trimming cost V 5 bases and J 2 bases; bases outside gene matches: 17. Germline V gene sequence: CDR1 SGHTA, CDR2 FQGTGA. The CDR3 is CASSRKPSTGAQNYGYTF. DNA of the CDR3: TGTGCCAGCAGCCGCAAACCGTCAACAGGGGCCCAAAACTATGGCTACACCTTC.

In this sample, this clonotype turned up a few times. The chain carries TRBV29-1 and TRBJ1-1, with D possibly being TRBD1 (5 bases). Deletions cut 4 bases from V and 8 bases from J, with 11 bases between. The CDR3 consists of 11 residues. CDR1 SQVTM and CDR2 ANQGSEA come from the germline V gene. The CDR3 sequence is CSVGSRDEAFF. The DNA of the CDR3 is TGCAGCGTTGGAAGCCGGGACGAAGCTTTCTTT. The variable domain in full, completed from reference TRBV29-1 and TRBJ1-1, reads SAVISQKPSRDICQRGTSLTIQCQVDSQVTMMFWYRQQPGQSLTLIATANQGSEATYESGFVIDKFPISRPNLTFSTLTVSNMSPEDSSIYLCSVGSRDEAFFGQGTRLTVV.

The chain joins TRBV7-2 to TRBJ2-1; 10 bases are a match to TRBD2. The CDR3 is 18 amino acids. The V and J ends lost 5 bases and 0 bases, in that order; junction bases with no gene match: 10. The germline CDR1 and CDR2 sequences are SGHTA and FQGNSA. In DNA form, the CDR3 reads TGTGCCAGCAGCCCCTCCCCTAGCGGGGGACCCTCCTACAATGAGCAGTTCTTC. Amino acid sequence: CASSPSPSGGPSYNEQFF.

This clonotype was seen a handful of times. This chain uses TRBV6-7 with TRBJ1-4; 9 positions match TRBD1. TRBV6-7 belongs to the ORF category, with a function that is uncertain. After removal of 7 bases from V and 7 bases from J, the junction contained 7 bases not matched to a gene. The CDR3 spans 14 residues. CDR3 sequence (DNA): TGTGCCAGCACCTTACAGGGGGCGGTTGAAAAACTGTTTTTT. This encodes CASTLQGAVEKLFF.

This clonotype was observed a handful of times. J is TRBJ2-1 and V is TRBV2, with 10 bases that match TRBD2. The V segment lost 6 bases and the J segment 6 bases; nucleotides outside the gene matches: 8. CDR3 size: 15 residues. CDR1 and CDR2 from the germline V gene are SNHLY and FYNNEI. The CDR3, as DNA: TGTGCCAGCAGGCCCCGACTAGCGGGTGGCAATGAGCAGTTCTTC. Translated, it gives CASRPRLAGGNEQFF.

The V gene is TRBV20-1, the J gene TRBJ1-5; no firm D call. V was clipped by 3 bases and J by 2 bases, with 8 bases between them. Germline V gene sequence: CDR1 DFQATT, CDR2 SNEGSKA (reference sequence). The CDR3 length is 13 residues. The CDR3 DNA reads TGCAGTGCTAGTTCCGGGGGCAATCAGCCCCAGCATTTT. Amino acid sequence: CSASSGGNQPQHF.

The chain employs TRBV7-2 and TRBJ2-5; 9 bases are a match to TRBD2. V trimming: 4 bases; J trimming: 2 bases; junction bases outside the gene matches: 5. From germline, CDR1 is SGHTA and CDR2 FQGNSA. There are 15 residues in the CDR3. The CDR3 nucleotides are TGTGCCAGCAGCTCTAGCGGGATTAAACAAGAGACCCAGTACTTC. This translates into CASSSSGIKQETQYF.

This clonotype was detected many times. V usage is TRBV5-4 and J usage is TRBJ2-7; D call uncertain. V lost 3 bases, J lost 7 bases, and 11 bases lay in between. Germline CDR1 and CDR2: SGHNT and YYREEE (reference sequence). CDR3 length: 12 residues. This chain's CDR3 is CASSSESVEQYF. DNA for the CDR3: TGTGCCAGCAGCTCGGAGTCGGTAGAGCAGTACTTC. The full variable domain, rest sourced from reference TRBV5-4 and TRBJ2-7, is ETGVTQSPTHLIKTRGQQVTLRCSSQSGHNTVSWYQQALGQGPQFIFQYYREEENGRGNFPPRFSGLQFPNYSSELNVNALELDDSALYLCASSSESVEQYFGPGTRLTVT.

This clonotype was seen a handful of times. The chain uses TRBV3-1 and TRBJ2-5, with 9 bases fitting TRBD2. The V gene end was trimmed by 4 bases and the J gene end by 5 bases; junction bases not matched to a gene: 11. The CDR3 contains 16 residues. Germline V gene sequence: CDR1 LGHDT, CDR2 YNNKEL (reference sequence). The CDR3 region has the DNA TGTGCCAGCAGCCCCTTTGGCGGGGGGGCCCGGGAGACCCAGTACTTC. Translating gives CASSPFGGGARETQYF.

This clonotype was observed many times. The rearrangement uses TRBV2 and TRBJ2-3; D remains ambiguous. The V end was cut by 6 bases, the J end by 0 bases, with 7 bases between. This CDR3 contains 13 residues. Germline values: CDR1 SNHLY, CDR2 FYNNEI. DNA of the CDR3: TGTGCCAGCAGCGTGTCTAGCACAGATACGCAGTATTTT. Protein: CASSVSSTDTQYF.

The genes are TRBV13 and TRBJ2-5; D ambiguous. V lost 5 bases, J lost 14 bases, and 18 bases lay in between. Germline CDR1 is PRHDT and CDR2 is FYEKMQ (reference sequence). The CDR3 totals 12 residues. Written as DNA, the CDR3 is TGTGCCAGCAGCCGCTACTCCGCCCCCCTTTACTTC. Translating gives CASSRYSAPLYF.

In this sample, this clonotype turned up many times. The chain recombines TRBV20-1 with TRBJ1-1; the D is unclear. Germline CDR1 is DFQATT and CDR2 is SNEGSKA (reference sequence). This CDR3 has 13 amino acids. V was pared by 3 bases and J by 1 base, with 9 bases between. The CDR3 here is CSASEDGNTEAFF. The CDR3 nucleotides read TGCAGTGCTAGTGAGGACGGGAACACTGAAGCTTTCTTT.

J is TRBJ2-2 and V is TRBV5-1; weak D call: TRBD1 (5 bases). Germline values: CDR1 SGHRS, CDR2 YFSETQ. V was clipped by 3 bases and J by 2 bases, with 17 bases between them. The CDR3 covers 17 residues. CDR3 DNA sequence: TGCGCCAGCAGCTATAGGACACGGAAGATTAACACCGGGGAGCTGTTTTTT. This encodes CASSYRTRKINTGELFF.

This clonotype has only a few counts. This chain joins TRBV4-3 and TRBJ2-1; TRBD2 matches 10 bases. This CDR3 contains 14 residues. V was clipped by 3 bases and J by 9 bases; unmatched bases: 5. Germline V gene lookup returns CDR1 LGHNA and CDR2 YSLEER. The CDR3 loop reads CASSQLAGAGEQFF. The DNA of the CDR3 is TGCGCCAGCAGCCAGCTAGCGGGAGCGGGTGAGCAGTTCTTC.